The T cell receptor beta chain under discussion was sequenced for a study of cytomegalovirus exposure and HLA in healthy donors. Both 60 Vbeta primers and 13 Jbeta primers went into the PCR. The assay was immunoSEQ multiplex PCR, and TCRdb's table has in-frame clones only and misses some. The sample records about 170,000 clones, approximately 80% being singletons. Trimming shortened V by 4 bases and J by 2 bases, and 17 bases separated the two germline ends. The CDR3 runs to 16 residues. From germline, CDR1 is MNHEY and CDR2 SVGAGI. The chain couples TRBV6-5 to TRBJ1-2, with D possibly TRBD1 on 5 matching bases. This receptor was obtained from a boy younger than 10 in good health and CMV-seronegative. The sequenced sample consisted of PBMCs. This chain's CDR3 is CASSWAPTASNYGYTF. As DNA, the CDR3 is TGTGCCAGCAGTTGGGCCCCGACAGCTTCAAACTATGGCTACACCTTC.